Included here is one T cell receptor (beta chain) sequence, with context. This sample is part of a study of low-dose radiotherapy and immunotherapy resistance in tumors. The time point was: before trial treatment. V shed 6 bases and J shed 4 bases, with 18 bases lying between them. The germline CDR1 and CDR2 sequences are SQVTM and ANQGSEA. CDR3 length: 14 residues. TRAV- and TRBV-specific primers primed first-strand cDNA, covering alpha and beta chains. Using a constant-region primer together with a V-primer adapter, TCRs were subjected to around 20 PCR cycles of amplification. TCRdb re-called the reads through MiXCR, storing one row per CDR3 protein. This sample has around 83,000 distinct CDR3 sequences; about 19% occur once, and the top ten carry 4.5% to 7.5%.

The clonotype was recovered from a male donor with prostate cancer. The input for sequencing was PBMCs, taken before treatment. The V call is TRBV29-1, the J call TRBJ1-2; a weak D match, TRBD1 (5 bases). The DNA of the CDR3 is TGCAGCGTCGACCCCCAGGGCGGGACCTATGGCTACACCTTC. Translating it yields CSVDPQGGTYGYTF.